This TCR beta chain stems from a study of tumor and adjacent non-tumor tissue in lung cancer. The library came from three nested PCR rounds adapted from ARM-PCR protocols. TCRdb re-derived calls from the multiplex PCR reads in MiXCR, one entry per CDR3 protein. The repertoire holds about 80,000 distinct CDR3 sequences, with 65% to 85% as singletons. This clonotype appeared a few times. At one end, the junction sequence differs from germline, possibly due to a read error. The CDR3 consists of 15 residues. Germline CDR1 is MNHNS and CDR2 is SASEGT. No cell sorting was done before RNA was extracted from the tissue. More than 3 cm separated this lung sample from the edge of the tumor.

The chain uses TRBV6-1 and TRBJ2-2; 9 bases are a match to TRBD2. What was sequenced was distant non-tumor lung tissue. The sequence was obtained from a man aged 55 to 69 with non-small cell lung cancer. CDR3 in DNA: TGTGCCACCAGTGAAGCGGGGGGCGGAACCGGGGAGCTGTTGTTT. Its translation is CATSEAGGGTGELLF.